The sequence of this TCR beta chain was determined in a study of PD-1 blockade in mismatch repair-deficient tumors. Study information: Enrolled about 2012-2016, patients had progressing, pretreated mismatch repair-deficient cancers of around 12 types.

The method was immunoSEQ multiplex PCR; TCRdb's version includes in-frame clones alone and lacks a portion of them. The data contain about 84,000 clones, around 85% of them singletons. The germline V gene encodes CDR1 LNHNV and CDR2 YYDKDF (reference sequence). This CDR3 is 14 amino acids long. With V trimmed by 1 base and J by 5 bases, 3 bases remained unmatched. This clone came up a few times. Its antigen is not identified. TCR sequencing covered a few patients who responded to pembrolizumab. Whole-study findings and limits: Tumor-resident clones, often undetectable pretreatment in blood, expanded then contracted after pembrolizumab.

The genes are TRBV15 and TRBJ2-5; 8 bases line up with TRBD2. Sequenced here: peripheral blood, sampled 12 weeks after starting pembrolizumab. The receptor's source is an adult with mismatch repair-deficient cancer. In DNA form, the CDR3 reads TGTGCCACCAGCAGAGGACTAGCGTCGGAGACCCAGTACTTC. Translated: CATSRGLASETQYF.